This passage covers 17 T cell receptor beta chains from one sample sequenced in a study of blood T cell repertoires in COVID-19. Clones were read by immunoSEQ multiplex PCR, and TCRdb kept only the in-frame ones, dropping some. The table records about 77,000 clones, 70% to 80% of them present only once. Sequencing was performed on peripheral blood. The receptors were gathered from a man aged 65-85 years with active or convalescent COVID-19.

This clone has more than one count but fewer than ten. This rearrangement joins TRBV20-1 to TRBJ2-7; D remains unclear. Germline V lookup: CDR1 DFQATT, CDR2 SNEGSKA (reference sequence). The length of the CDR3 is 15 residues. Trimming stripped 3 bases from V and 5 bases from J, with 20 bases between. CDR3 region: CSASPDILMADEQYF. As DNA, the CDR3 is TGCAGTGCTAGTCCCGATATACTTATGGCGGACGAGCAGTACTTC.

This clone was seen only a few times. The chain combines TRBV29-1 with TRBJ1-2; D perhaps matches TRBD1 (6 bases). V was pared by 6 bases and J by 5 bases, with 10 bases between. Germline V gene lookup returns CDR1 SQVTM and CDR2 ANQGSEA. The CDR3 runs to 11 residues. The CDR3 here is CSVLDSYGYTF. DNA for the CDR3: TGCAGCGTATTGGACAGTTATGGCTACACCTTC.

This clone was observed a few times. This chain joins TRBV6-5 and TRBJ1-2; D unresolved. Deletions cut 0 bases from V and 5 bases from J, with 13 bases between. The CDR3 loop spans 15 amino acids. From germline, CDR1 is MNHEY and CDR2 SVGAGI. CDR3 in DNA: TGTGCCAGCAGTTACTCGAATTTTGGCGGATATGGCTACACCTTC. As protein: CASSYSNFGGYGYTF.

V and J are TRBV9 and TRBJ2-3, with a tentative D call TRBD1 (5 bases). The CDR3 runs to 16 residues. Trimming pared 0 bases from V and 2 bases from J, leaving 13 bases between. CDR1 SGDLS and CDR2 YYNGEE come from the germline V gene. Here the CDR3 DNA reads TGTGCCAGCAGCGTAGCTGGACCAGGGCTCACAGATACGCAGTATTTT. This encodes CASSVAGPGLTDTQYF.

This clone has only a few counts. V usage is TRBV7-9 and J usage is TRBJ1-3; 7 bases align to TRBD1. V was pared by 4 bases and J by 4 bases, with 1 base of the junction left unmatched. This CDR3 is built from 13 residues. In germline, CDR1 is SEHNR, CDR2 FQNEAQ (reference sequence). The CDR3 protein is CASSWGQGNTIYF. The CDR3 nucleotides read TGTGCCAGCAGCTGGGGACAGGGAAACACCATATATTTT.

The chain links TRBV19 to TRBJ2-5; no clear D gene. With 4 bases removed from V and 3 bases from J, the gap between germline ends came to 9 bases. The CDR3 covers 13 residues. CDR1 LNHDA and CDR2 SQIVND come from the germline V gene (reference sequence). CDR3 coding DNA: TGTGCCAGTAGTACAAACGCGAAAGAGACCCAGTACTTC. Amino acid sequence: CASSTNAKETQYF.

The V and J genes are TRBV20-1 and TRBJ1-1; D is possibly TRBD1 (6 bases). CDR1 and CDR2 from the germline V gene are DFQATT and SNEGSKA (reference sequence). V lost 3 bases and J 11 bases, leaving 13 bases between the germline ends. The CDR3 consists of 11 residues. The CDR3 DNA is TGCAGTGCTAGTTGGGGGGGCAGGGCTTTCTTT. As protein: CSASWGGRAFF.

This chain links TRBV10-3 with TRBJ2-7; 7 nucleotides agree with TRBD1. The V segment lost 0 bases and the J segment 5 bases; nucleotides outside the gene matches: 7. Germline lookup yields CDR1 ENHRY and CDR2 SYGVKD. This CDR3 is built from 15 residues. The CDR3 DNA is TGTGCCATCAGTGAGTCTGAAGGGGGCTTAAACGAGCAGTACTTC. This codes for CAISESEGGLNEQYF.

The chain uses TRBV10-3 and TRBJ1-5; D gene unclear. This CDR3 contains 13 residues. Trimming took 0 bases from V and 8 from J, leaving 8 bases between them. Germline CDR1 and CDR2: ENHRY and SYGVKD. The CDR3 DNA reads TGTGCCATCAGTGAGTCACCGGAGGAGCCCCAGCATTTT. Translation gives CAISESPEEPQHF.

For the CDR3, the DNA is TGTGCCAGCAGCCCGTTGGGACAGCCTAGCACAGATACGCAGTATTTT. It translates to CASSPLGQPSTDTQYF. The V gene is TRBV7-9, the J gene TRBJ2-3; 7 bases are a match to TRBD1. With V trimmed by 5 bases and J by 0 bases, 8 bases remained unmatched. This CDR3 is 16 amino acids long. CDR1 is SEHNR and CDR2 is FQNEAQ in the germline V gene (reference sequence).

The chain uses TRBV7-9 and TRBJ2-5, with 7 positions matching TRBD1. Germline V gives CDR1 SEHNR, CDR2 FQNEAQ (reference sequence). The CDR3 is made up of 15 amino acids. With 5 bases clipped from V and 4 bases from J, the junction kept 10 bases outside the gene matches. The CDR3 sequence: CASSAQGLGAETQYF. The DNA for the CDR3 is TGTGCCAGCAGCGCACAGGGGCTGGGCGCAGAGACCCAGTACTTC.

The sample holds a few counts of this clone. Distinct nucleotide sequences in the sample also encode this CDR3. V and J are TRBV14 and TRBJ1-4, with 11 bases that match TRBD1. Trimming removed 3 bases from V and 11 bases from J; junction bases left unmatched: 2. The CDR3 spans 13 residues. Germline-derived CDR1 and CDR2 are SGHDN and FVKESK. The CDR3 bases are TGTGCCAGCAGCCATGGGACAGGGGGTAAACTGTTTTTT. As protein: CASSHGTGGKLFF.

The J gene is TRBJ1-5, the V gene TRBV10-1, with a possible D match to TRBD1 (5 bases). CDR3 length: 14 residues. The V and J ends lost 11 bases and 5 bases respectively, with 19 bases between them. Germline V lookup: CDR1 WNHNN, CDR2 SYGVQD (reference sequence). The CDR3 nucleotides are TGCGCCGGCCCTTTGCAGGGTATCCATCAGCCCCAGCATTTT. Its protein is CAGPLQGIHQPQHF.

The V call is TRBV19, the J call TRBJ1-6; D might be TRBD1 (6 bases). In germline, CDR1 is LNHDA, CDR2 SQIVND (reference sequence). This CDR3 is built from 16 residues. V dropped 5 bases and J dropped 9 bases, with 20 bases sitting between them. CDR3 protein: CASSQTPGPRGSPLHF. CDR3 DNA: TGTGCCAGTAGTCAAACCCCGGGACCCAGGGGTTCACCCCTCCACTTT.

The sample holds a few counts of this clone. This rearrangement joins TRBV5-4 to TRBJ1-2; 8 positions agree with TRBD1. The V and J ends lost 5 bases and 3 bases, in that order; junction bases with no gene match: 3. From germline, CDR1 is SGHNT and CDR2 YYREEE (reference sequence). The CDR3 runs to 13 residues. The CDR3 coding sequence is TGTGCCAGCAGGCCGGACAGGGACTATGGCTACACCTTC. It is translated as CASRPDRDYGYTF.

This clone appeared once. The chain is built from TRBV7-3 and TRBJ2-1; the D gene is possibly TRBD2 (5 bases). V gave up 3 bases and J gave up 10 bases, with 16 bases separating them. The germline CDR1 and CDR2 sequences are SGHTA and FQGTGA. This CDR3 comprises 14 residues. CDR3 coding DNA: TGTGCCAGCAGCTTCAGTGGCCTAGCTCGGGAGCAGTTCTTC. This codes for CASSFSGLAREQFF.

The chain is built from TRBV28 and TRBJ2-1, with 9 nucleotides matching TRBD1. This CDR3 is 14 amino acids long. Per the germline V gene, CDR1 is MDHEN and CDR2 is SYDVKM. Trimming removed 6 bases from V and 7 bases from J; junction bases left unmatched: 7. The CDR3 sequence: CASSGTGTRNEQFF. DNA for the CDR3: TGTGCCAGCAGCGGGACAGGGACGCGGAATGAGCAGTTCTTC.